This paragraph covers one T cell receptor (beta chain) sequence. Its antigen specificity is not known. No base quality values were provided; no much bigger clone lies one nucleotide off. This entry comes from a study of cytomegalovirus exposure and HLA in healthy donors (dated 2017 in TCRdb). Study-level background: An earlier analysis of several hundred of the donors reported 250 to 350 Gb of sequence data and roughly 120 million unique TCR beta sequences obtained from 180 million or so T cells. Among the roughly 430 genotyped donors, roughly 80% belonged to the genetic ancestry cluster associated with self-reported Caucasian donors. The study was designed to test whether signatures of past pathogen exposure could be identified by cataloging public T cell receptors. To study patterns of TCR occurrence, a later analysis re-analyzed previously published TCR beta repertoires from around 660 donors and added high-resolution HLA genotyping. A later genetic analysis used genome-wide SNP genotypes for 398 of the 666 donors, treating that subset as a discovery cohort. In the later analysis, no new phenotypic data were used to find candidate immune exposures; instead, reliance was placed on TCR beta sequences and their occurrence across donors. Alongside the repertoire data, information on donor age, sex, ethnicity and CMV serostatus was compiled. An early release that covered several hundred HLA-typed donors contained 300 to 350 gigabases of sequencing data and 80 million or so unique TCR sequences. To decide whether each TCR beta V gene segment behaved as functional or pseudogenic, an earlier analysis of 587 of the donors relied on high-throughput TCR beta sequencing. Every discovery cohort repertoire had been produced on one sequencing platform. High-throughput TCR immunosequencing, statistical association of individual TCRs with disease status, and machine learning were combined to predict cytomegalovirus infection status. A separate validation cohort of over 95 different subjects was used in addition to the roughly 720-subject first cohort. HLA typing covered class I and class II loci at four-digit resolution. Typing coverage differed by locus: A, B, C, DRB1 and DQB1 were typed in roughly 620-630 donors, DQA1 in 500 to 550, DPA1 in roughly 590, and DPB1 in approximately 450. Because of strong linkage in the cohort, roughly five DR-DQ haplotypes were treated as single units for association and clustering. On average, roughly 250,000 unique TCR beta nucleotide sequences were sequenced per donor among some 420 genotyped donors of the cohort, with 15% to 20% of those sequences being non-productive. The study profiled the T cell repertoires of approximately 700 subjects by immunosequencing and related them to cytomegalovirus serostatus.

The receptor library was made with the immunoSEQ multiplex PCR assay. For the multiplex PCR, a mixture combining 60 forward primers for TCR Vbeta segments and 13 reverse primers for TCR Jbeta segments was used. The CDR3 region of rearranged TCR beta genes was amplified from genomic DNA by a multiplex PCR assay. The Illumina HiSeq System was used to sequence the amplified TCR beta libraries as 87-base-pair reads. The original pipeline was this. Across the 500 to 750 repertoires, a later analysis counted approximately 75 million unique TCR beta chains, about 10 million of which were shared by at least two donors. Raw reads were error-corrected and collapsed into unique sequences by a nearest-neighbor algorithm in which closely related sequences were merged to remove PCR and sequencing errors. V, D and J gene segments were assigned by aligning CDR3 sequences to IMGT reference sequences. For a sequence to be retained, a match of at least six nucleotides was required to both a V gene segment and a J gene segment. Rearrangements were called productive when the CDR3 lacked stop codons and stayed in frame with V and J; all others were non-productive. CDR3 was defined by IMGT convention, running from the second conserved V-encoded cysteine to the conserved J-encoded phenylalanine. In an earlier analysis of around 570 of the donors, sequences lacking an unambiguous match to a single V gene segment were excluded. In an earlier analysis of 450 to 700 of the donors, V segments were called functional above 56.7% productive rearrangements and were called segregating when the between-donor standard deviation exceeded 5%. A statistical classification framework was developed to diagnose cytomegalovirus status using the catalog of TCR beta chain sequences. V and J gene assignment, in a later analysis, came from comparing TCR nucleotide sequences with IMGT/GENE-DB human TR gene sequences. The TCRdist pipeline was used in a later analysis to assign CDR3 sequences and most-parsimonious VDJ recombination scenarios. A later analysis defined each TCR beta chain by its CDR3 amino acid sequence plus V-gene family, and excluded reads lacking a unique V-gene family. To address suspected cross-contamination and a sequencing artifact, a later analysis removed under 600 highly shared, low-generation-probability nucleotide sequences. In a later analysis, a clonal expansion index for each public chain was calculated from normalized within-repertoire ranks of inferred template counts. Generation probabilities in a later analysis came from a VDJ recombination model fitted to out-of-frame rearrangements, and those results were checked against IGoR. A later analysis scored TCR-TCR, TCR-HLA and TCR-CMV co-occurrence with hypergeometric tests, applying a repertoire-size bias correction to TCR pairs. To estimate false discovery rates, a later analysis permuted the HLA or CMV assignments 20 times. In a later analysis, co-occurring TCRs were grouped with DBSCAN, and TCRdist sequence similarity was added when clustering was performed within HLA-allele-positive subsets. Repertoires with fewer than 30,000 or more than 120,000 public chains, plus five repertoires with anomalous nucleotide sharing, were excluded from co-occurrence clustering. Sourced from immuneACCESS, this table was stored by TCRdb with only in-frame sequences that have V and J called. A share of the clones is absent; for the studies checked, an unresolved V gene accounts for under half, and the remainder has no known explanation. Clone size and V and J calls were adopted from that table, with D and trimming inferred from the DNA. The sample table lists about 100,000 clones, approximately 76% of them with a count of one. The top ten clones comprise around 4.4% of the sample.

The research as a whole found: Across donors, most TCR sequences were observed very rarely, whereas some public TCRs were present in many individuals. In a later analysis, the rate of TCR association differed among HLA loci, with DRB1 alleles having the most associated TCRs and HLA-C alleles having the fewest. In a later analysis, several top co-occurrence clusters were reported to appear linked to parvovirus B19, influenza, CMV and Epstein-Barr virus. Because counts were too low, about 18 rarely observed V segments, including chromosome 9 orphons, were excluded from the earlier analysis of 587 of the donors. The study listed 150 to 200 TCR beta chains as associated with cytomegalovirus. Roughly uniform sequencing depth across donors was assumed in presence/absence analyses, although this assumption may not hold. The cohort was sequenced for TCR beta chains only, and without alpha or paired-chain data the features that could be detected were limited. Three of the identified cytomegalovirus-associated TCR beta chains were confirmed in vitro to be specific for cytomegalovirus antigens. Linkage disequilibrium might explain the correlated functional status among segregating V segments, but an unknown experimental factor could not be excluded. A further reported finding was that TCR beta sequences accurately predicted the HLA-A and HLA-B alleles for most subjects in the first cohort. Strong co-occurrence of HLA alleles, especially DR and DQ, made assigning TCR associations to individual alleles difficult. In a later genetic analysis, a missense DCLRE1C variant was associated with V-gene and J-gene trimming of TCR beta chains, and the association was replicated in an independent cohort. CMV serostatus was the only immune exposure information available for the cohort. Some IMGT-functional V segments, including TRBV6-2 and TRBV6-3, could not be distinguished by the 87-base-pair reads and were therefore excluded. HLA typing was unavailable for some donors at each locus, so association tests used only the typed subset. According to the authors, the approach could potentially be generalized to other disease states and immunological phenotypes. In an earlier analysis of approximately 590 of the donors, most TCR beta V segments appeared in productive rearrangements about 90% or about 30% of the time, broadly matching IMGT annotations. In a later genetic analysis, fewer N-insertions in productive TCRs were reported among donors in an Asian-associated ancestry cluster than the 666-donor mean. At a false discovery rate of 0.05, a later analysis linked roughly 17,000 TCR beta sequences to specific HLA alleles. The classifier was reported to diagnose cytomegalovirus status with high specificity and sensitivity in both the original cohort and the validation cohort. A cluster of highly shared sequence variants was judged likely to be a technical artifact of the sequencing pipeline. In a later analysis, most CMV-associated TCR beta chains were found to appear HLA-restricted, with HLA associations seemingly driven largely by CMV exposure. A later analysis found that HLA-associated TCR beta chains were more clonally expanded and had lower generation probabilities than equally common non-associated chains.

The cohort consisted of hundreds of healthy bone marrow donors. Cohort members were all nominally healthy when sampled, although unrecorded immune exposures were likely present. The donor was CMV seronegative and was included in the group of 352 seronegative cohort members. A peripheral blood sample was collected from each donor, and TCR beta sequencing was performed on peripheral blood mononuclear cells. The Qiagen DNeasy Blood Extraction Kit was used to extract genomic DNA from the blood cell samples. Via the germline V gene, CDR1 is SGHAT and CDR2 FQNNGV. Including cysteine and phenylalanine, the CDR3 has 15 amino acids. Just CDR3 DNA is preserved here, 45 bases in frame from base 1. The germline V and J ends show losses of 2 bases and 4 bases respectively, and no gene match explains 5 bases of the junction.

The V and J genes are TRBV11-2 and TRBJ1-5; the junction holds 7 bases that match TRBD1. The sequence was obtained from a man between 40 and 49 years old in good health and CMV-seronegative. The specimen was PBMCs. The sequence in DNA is TGTGCCAGCAGCTTAACGACAGGGAGGAATCAGCCCCAGCATTTT. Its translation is CASSLTTGRNQPQHF.